This T cell receptor beta chain originates from a study of blood T cell repertoires in COVID-19. The assay was immunoSEQ multiplex PCR, and TCRdb's table has in-frame clones only and misses some. The sample holds approximately 70,000 clones, 85% to 95% seen once. The CDR3 has 17 residues. With 1 base removed from V and 2 bases from J, the gap between germline ends came to 15 bases. Germline V gene data show CDR1 as SGHDN and CDR2 as FVKESK. This clone was detected once. The genes are TRBV14 and TRBJ2-1; a weak D match, TRBD2 (6 bases). This sequence was found in a woman aged 60-70 years with active COVID-19. The sequenced sample consisted of peripheral blood. The CDR3 bases are TGTGCCAGCAGCCAAGCCGTAGGGCGGGGAGCCTACAATGAGCAGTTCTTC. This translates into CASSQAVGRGAYNEQFF.